One sample yielded the 7 T cell receptor beta chains listed below, sequenced in a study of blood T cells in healthy people across ages. Combining a sample-barcoded 5' primer with a J-beta primer mix, a second PCR ran for 7 to 11 cycles. TCRdb reprocessed the 5' RACE reads via MiXCR and lists one record per CDR3 protein. The sample lists 600,000 to 900,000 distinct CDR3 sequences; around a quarter were seen once. These data were likewise used in another study, on T cells of mothers and their children.

The material sequenced was blood. These receptors were obtained from a boy between 10 and 17 years old in good health.

In this sample, this clonotype turned up many times. One end of the junction does not line up with germline, which may come from a read error. V is TRBV5-1 and J is TRBJ2-2; D unclear. This CDR3 spans 13 amino acids. Germline V lookup: CDR1 SGHRS, CDR2 YFSETQ. The CDR3 loop is CASSSQNTGELFF. DNA for the CDR3: TGTGCCAGCAGTTCCCAGAACACCGGGGAGCTGTTTTTT.

The rearrangement joins TRBV12-3 or TRBV12-4 to TRBJ2-5; 8 bases fit TRBD2. The J call could be wrong; TRBJ2-1 is a better fit for the DNA end. The CDR3 runs to 13 residues. CDR3: CASSPGLADEQFF. The CDR3 bases are TGTGCCAGCAGCCCCGGACTAGCCGATGAGCAGTTCTTC.

The V call is TRBV10-2, the J call TRBJ2-5, with 7 bases aligning to TRBD1. The J call is in doubt because the DNA end fits TRBJ2-7 better. CDR1 is WSHSY, CDR2 SAAADI, per germline. This CDR3 contains 15 residues. The CDR3 nucleotides read TGCGCCAGCAGTGAGTCAAGGGGGCTGTCCTACGAGCAGTACTTC. Its translation is CASSESRGLSYEQYF.

This clonotype was seen repeatedly, ten times or more. The chain joins TRBV7-9 to TRBJ2-1, with D unresolved. Per the germline V gene, CDR1 is SEHNR and CDR2 is FQNEAQ (reference sequence). The CDR3 has 12 residues. Trimming cost V 6 bases and J 7 bases, with 10 bases left between them. The CDR3 region is CASSPRSNEQFF. The CDR3 region has the DNA TGTGCCAGCAGTCCGAGGTCGAATGAGCAGTTCTTC.

This rearrangement joins TRBV27 to TRBJ2-1; 11 bases line up with TRBD2. CDR1 is MNHEY and CDR2 is SMNVEV in the germline V gene (reference sequence). The V gene end was trimmed by 5 bases and the J gene end by 0 bases; junction bases not matched to a gene: 21. The CDR3 loop spans 22 amino acids. CDR3 in amino acids: CASSLIPGVLAGVTSSYNEQFF. DNA of the CDR3: TGTGCCAGCAGTCTGATTCCCGGGGTACTAGCGGGGGTGACGAGCTCCTACAATGAGCAGTTCTTC.

V and J are TRBV11-2 and TRBJ2-5, with TRBD1 identical over 8 bases. The better agreement between TRBJ2-7 and the DNA end casts doubt on the J call. Germline V gene data show CDR1 as SGHAT and CDR2 as FQNNGV. This CDR3 contains 16 residues. CDR3 amino acids: CASSLVFPGQDYEQYF. Written as DNA, the CDR3 is TGTGCCAGCAGCTTAGTTTTTCCGGGACAGGACTACGAGCAGTACTTC.

CDR3 sequence (DNA): TGTGCCAGCTTAAAAGACAGCCTCCAAGAGACCCAGTACTTC. Translating gives CASLKDSLQETQYF. The J gene is TRBJ2-5, the V gene TRBV2; D perhaps matches TRBD1 (5 bases). The germline V gene has CDR1 SNHLY and CDR2 FYNNEI. This CDR3 spans 14 amino acids. V was pared by 8 bases and J by 1 base, with 14 bases between.